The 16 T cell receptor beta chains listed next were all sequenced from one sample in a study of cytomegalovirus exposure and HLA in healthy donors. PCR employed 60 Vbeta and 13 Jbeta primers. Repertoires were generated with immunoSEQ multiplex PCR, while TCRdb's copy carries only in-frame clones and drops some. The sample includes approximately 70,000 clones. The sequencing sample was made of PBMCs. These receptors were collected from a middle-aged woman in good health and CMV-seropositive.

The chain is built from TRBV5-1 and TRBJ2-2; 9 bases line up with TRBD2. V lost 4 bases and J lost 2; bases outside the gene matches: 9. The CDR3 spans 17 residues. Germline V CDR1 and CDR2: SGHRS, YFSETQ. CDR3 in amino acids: CASSQGGSGRNTGELFF. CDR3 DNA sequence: TGCGCCAGCAGCCAGGGAGGTAGCGGGAGAAACACCGGGGAGCTGTTTTTT.

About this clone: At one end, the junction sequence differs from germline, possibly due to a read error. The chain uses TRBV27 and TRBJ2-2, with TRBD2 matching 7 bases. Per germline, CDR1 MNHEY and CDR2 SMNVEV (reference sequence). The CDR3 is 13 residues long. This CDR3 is CLKTFREAGELFF. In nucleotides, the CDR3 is TGCCTTAAAACGTTCCGGGAGGCCGGGGAGCTGTTTTTT.

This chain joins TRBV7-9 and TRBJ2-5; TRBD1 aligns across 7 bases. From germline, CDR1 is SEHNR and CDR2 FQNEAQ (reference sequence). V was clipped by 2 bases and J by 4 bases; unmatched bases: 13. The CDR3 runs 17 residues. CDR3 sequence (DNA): TGTGCCAGCAGCTTATTCGGGTTGACAGGGAGCGGAGAGACCCAGTACTTC. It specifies CASSLFGLTGSGETQYF.

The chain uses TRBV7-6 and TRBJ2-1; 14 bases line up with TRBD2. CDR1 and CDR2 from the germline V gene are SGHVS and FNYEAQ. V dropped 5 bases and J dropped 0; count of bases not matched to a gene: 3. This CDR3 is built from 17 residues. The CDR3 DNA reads TGTGCCAGCAGCAGACTAGCGGGGGGGAGCTCCTACAATGAGCAGTTCTTC. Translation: CASSRLAGGSSYNEQFF.

The DNA for the CDR3 is TGTGCCAGTAGTATAGAACAGAAACTTTATGGCTACACCTTC. It is translated as CASSIEQKLYGYTF. This chain connects TRBV19 to TRBJ1-2; D is undetermined. Germline V gene lookup returns CDR1 LNHDA and CDR2 SQIVND (reference sequence). The CDR3 is made up of 14 amino acids. Trimming took off 0 bases at V and 5 bases at J, with 10 bases between the two ends.

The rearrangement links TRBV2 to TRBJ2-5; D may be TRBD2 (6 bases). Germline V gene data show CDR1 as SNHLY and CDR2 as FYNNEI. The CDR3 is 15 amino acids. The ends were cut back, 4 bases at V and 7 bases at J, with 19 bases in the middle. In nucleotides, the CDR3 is TGTGCCAGCAGTGCCGAAGGGCTAGCGAGTGGGACCCAGTACTTC. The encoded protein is CASSAEGLASGTQYF.

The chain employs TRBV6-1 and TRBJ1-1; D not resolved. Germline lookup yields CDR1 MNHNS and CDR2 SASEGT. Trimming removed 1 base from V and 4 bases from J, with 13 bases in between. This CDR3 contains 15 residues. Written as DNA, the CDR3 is TGTGCCAGCAGTGAAGGACCCAGTGAGGGCACTGAAGCTTTCTTT. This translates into CASSEGPSEGTEAFF.

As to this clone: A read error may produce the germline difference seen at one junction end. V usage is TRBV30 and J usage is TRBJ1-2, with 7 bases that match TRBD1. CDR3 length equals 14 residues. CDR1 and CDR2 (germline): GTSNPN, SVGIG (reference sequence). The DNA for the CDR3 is TGTGCCTGGAGTGGCGTACAGGGGTTCTATGACTACACCTTC. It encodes CAWSGVQGFYDYTF. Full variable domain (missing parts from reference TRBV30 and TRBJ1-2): SQTIHQWPATLVQPVGSPLSLECTVEGTSNPNLYWYRQAAGRGLQLLFYSVGIGQISSEVPQNLSASRPQDRQFILSSKKLLLSDSGFYLCAWSGVQGFYDYTFGSGTRLTVV.

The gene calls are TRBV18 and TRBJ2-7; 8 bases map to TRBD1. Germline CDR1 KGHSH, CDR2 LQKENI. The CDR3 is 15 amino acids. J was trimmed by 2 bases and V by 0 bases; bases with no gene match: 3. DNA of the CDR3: TGTGCCAGCTCACCACCTTCGGGACAGGCCTACGAGCAGTACTTC. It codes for CASSPPSGQAYEQYF.

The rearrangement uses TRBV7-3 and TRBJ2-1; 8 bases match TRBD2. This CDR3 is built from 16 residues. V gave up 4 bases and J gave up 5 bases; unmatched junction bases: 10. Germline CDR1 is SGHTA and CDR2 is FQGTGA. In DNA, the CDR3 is TGTGCCAGCAGCTCCCCTTCGGGGGGGCCCCACAATGAGCAGTTCTTC. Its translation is CASSSPSGGPHNEQFF.

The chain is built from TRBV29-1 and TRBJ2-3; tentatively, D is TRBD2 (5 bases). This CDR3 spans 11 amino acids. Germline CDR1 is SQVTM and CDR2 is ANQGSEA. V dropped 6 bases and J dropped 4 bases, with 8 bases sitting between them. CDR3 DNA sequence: TGCAGCGTGATGGAGGCAGATACGCAGTATTTT. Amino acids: CSVMEADTQYF.

This CDR3 reads CASSLEASDEQYF. The CDR3 bases are TGTGCCAGCAGCTTGGAGGCTAGCGACGAGCAGTACTTC. The J gene is TRBJ2-7, the V gene TRBV5-4; tentative D call: TRBD2 (6 bases). The germline CDR1 and CDR2 sequences are SGHNT and YYREEE (reference sequence). CDR3 size: 13 residues. Trimming took off 0 bases at V and 5 bases at J, with 9 bases between the two ends.

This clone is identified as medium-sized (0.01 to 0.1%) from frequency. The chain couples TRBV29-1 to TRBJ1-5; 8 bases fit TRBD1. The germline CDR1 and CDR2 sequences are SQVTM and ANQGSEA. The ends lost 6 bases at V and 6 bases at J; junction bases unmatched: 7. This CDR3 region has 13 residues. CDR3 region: CSVQDREGQPQHF. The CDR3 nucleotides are TGCAGCGTCCAGGACAGGGAAGGTCAGCCCCAGCATTTT. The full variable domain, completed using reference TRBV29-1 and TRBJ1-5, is SAVISQKPSRDICQRGTSLTIQCQVDSQVTMMFWYRQQPGQSLTLIATANQGSEATYESGFVIDKFPISRPNLTFSTLTVSNMSPEDSSIYLCSVQDREGQPQHFGDGTRLSIL.

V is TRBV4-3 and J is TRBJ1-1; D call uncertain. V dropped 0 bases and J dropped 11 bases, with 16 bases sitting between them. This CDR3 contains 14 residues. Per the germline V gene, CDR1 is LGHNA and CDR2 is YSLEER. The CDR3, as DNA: TGCGCCAGCAGCCAAGAAGCGGGCTCGGAGGAGGCTTTCTTT. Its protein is CASSQEAGSEEAFF.

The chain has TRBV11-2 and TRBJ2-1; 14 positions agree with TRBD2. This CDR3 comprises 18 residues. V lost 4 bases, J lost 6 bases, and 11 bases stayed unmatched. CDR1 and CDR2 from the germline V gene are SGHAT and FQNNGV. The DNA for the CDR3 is TGTGCCAGCAGCTCCACCAGACTAGCGGGGGGGCCGGTCAATGAGCAGTTCTTC. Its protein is CASSSTRLAGGPVNEQFF.

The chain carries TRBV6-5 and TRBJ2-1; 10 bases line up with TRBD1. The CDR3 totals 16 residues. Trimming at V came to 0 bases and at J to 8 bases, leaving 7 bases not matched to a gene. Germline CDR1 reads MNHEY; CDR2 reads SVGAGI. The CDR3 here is CASSYSRQGALDEQFF. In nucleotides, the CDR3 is TGTGCCAGCAGTTACTCCCGACAGGGGGCTCTCGATGAGCAGTTCTTC.